The 30 T cell receptor beta chains below were found in one sample sequenced in a study of naive and memory T cell subsets (dated by TCRdb to the late 2010s). Study-wide findings and limitations: A few larger clonotypes were found in naive repertoires, especially CD8, and these larger clonotypes were possibly memory cells re-expressing CD45RA.

The receptor library was made with UMI-ligation and nested PCR. Instrument used: Illumina MiSeq. To cover both TRBC1 and TRBC2, the beta constant-region primer consisted of an equimolar mix of two oligonucleotides. Four rounds of PCR, combining the SP2 primer with nested alpha and beta constant-region primers, were used to amplify the ligated cDNA. TCRdb's own reprocessing of the public reads used fastp at Q25 and MiXCR and kept productive beta chains. Each CDR3 protein appears once, grouped with its most common genes and DNA. The sample table lists roughly 100,000 distinct CDR3 sequences, approximately 15% of them with a count of one. The ten largest account for about 3% of the sample. Their antigens are not known. Sequencing was performed on naive CD8+ T cells from blood. This specimen's cell subset or site label, per the study, means: naive T cells, CD45RA high CD27+. These receptors were taken from a human donor in good health.

V usage is TRBV24-1 and J usage is TRBJ2-1; 7 bases map to TRBD2. V was pared by 4 bases and J by 1 base, with 9 bases of the junction left unmatched. Germline lookup yields CDR1 KGHDR and CDR2 SFDVKD. The CDR3 contains 17 residues. The CDR3 bases are TGTGCCACCAGTGAGGGTTCTGGCGGGAGTTCCTACAATGAGCAGTTCTTC. Its protein product is CATSEGSGGSSYNEQFF.

A few counts support this clonotype. The rearrangement joins TRBV5-4 to TRBJ2-7, with TRBD1 as a possible D gene (6 bases). From germline, CDR1 is SGHNT and CDR2 YYREEE (reference sequence). The CDR3 consists of 14 residues. Trimming removed 2 bases at V and 4 bases at J, with 13 bases between. CDR3 protein: CASSFGAGVYEQYF. CDR3 DNA: TGTGCCAGCAGCTTTGGCGCAGGGGTATACGAGCAGTACTTC.

Regarding this clonotype: Possible read error: a much larger clone is one base away. This rearrangement joins TRBV19 to TRBJ1-5, with 10 bases fitting TRBD1. There are 14 residues in the CDR3. Germline values: CDR1 LNHDA, CDR2 SQIVND (reference sequence). The CDR3 nucleotides are TGTGCCACTACCCCGGGACAGGGGTATCAGCTCCAGCATTTT. Protein: CATTPGQGYQLQHF.

This clonotype was counted once. CDR3 sequence (DNA): TGTGCCAGCAGACACAATGAGCAGTTCTTC. Protein: CASRHNEQFF. The V and J genes are TRBV5-5 and TRBJ2-1; unclear D gene. The CDR3 is made up of 10 amino acids. From germline, CDR1 is SGHKS and CDR2 YYEKEE (reference sequence). V lost 5 bases, J lost 5 bases, and 2 bases lay in between. The full variable domain, its missing parts supplied by reference TRBV5-5 and TRBJ2-1, is DAGVTQSPTHLIKTRGQQVTLRCSPISGHKSVSWYQQVLGQGPQFIFQYYEKEERGRGNFPDRFSARQFPNYSSELNVNALLLGDSALYLCASRHNEQFFGPGTRLTVL.

The chain recombines TRBV21-1 with TRBJ2-7; the tabulated D call, TRBD1, remains unverified against the DNA. TRBV21-1 counts as a pseudogene. The CDR3 consists of 16 residues. CDR3 sequence: CASTTSGTGGSYEQYF. For the CDR3, the DNA is TGTGCCAGCACTACTTCCGGGACAGGGGGCTCCTACGAGCAGTACTTC.

Only a few counts were recorded for this clonotype. The chain employs TRBV27 and TRBJ1-3; maybe TRBD1 (5 bases). The CDR3 is 14 amino acids. Trimming cost V 3 bases and J 4 bases, with 10 bases left between them. CDR1 is MNHEY and CDR2 is SMNVEV in the germline V gene (reference sequence). The CDR3 DNA sequence: TGTGCCAGCAGTTTGGGACCCATCGGAAACACCATATATTTT. Protein sequence: CASSLGPIGNTIYF.

The J gene is TRBJ2-5, the V gene TRBV27; perhaps TRBD2 as D (6 bases). Germline V gene data show CDR1 as MNHEY and CDR2 as SMNVEV (reference sequence). This CDR3 region has 14 residues. V was trimmed by 11 bases and J by 5 bases, leaving 21 bases between them. CDR3 coding DNA: TGTGCCGCAGGGAGAAGGAGGGGACTTGAGACCCAGTACTTC. Translated, it gives CAAGRRRGLETQYF.

This clonotype was observed at least ten times. In DNA, the CDR3 is TGCGCCAGCAGCCAAGGCGACCCTAATGAGCAGTTCTTC. It is translated as CASSQGDPNEQFF. The V gene is TRBV4-3, the J gene TRBJ2-1, with unresolved D. Germline CDR1 LGHNA, CDR2 YSLEER. The V and J ends lost 1 base and 7 bases respectively, with 8 bases between them. The CDR3 covers 13 residues.

This clonotype was counted a few times. The rearrangement uses TRBV5-1 and TRBJ2-1; 9 nucleotides agree with TRBD2. J lost 12 bases, V lost 0 bases, and 1 base had no gene match. Germline V CDR1 and CDR2: SGHRS, YFSETQ. This CDR3 has 12 amino acids. In DNA form, the CDR3 reads TGCGCCAGCAGCTTGGGAGCGGGGGGGCAGTTCTTC. Amino acid sequence: CASSLGAGGQFF.

The chain joins TRBV7-8 to TRBJ2-2, with TRBD1 identical over 9 bases. The CDR3 is 13 amino acids. With V trimmed by 11 bases and J by 0 bases, 1 base remained unmatched. Germline assignment: CDR1 SGHVS and CDR2 FQNEAQ. The CDR3 sequence: CAGQGPNTGELFF. The CDR3 DNA reads as TGTGCCGGACAGGGGCCGAACACCGGGGAGCTGTTTTTT.

This clonotype was found a few times. The CDR3 DNA is TGTGCCAGCAGTTACGGTGGGAGTCACACCTACGAGCAGTACTTC. Encoded protein: CASSYGGSHTYEQYF. The genes are TRBV6-5 and TRBJ2-7; D is possibly TRBD2 (5 bases). Germline-derived CDR1 and CDR2 are MNHEY and SVGAGI. There are 15 residues in the CDR3. Trimming left V 2 bases short and J 2 bases short, with 13 bases between.

This clonotype has only a few counts. V usage is TRBV28 and J usage is TRBJ2-7; TRBD1 matches at 8 bases. This CDR3 region has 16 residues. Germline CDR1 and CDR2: MDHEN and SYDVKM. V shed 4 bases, J shed 0 bases, and the junction held 8 bases outside the gene matches. The CDR3 DNA reads TGTGCCAGCAGTTCCAACGGACAGGGCAGCTCCTACGAGCAGTACTTC. Its translation is CASSSNGQGSSYEQYF.

CDR3 bases: TGTGCCAGCAGCTTGAACGCGGGACGGTCCCAGTACTTC. Protein: CASSLNAGRSQYF. This chain links TRBV7-9 with TRBJ2-5; tentatively, D is TRBD2 (6 bases). Trimming removed 3 bases at V and 9 bases at J, with 14 bases between. This CDR3 is built from 13 residues. Germline V CDR1 and CDR2: SEHNR, FQNEAQ (reference sequence).

The chain has TRBV19 and TRBJ1-5; the D gene is possibly TRBD1 (5 bases). Germline loops: CDR1 LNHDA, CDR2 SQIVND (reference sequence). The CDR3 is 12 residues long. V was trimmed by 7 bases and J by 6 bases, leaving 10 bases between them. The DNA of the CDR3 is TGTGCCAGTACCCCAGGGACTCAGCCCCAGCATTTT. Amino acids: CASTPGTQPQHF.

This clonotype was seen a handful of times. The CDR3 protein is CASSLVGGQPGPLMVGNEQFF. The CDR3 DNA reads as TGTGCCAGCTCCCTGGTGGGAGGCCAGCCGGGACCCCTGATGGTCGGCAATGAGCAGTTCTTC. The chain recombines TRBV18 with TRBJ2-1; possible D gene TRBD2, 6 bases. The V end lost 6 bases, the J end lost 6 bases, and 36 bases lay between the germline ends. Germline V gene data show CDR1 as KGHSH and CDR2 as LQKENI. The CDR3 is made up of 21 amino acids.

This clonotype turned up a few times. The chain combines TRBV30 with TRBJ2-5; no definite D call. Trimming cost V 0 bases and J 4 bases, with 9 bases left between them. Germline-derived CDR1 and CDR2 are GTSNPN and SVGIG (reference sequence). CDR3 length: 13 amino acids. CDR3 nucleotide sequence: TGTGCCTGGAGTGTACTACCCGGAGAGACCCAGTACTTC. It yields the protein CAWSVLPGETQYF. The variable domain in full, completed from reference TRBV30 and TRBJ2-5, reads SQTIHQWPATLVQPVGSPLSLECTVEGTSNPNLYWYRQAAGRGLQLLFYSVGIGQISSEVPQNLSASRPQDRQFILSSKKLLLSDSGFYLCAWSVLPGETQYFGPGTRLLVL.

This chain connects TRBV5-4 to TRBJ2-3; 10 nucleotides line up with TRBD2. Per germline, CDR1 SGHNT and CDR2 YYREEE (reference sequence). V shed 0 bases, J shed 4 bases, and the junction held 11 bases outside the gene matches. The CDR3 consists of 18 residues. CDR3 DNA: TGTGCCAGCAGCTTGGACCCCCCAGCGGGGGGGGCCCCAGATACGCAGTATTTT. As protein: CASSLDPPAGGAPDTQYF.

This clonotype was seen only a few times. The rearrangement joins TRBV27 to TRBJ2-1; the match to TRBD2 covers 10 bases. J was trimmed by 4 bases and V by 6 bases; bases with no gene match: 6. Germline CDR1 and CDR2: MNHEY and SMNVEV (reference sequence). The CDR3 spans 15 residues. DNA for the CDR3: TGTGCCAGCAGGCCCCCGGGACTAGCGTACAATGAGCAGTTCTTC. Its protein is CASRPPGLAYNEQFF.

The rearrangement joins TRBV4-2 to TRBJ2-1; D is unclear. Germline V gives CDR1 LGHNA, CDR2 YNFKEQ. The CDR3 is 14 amino acids. V was pared by 0 bases and J by 8 bases, with 11 bases between. CDR3 loop: CASSQEVVRYEQFF. CDR3 in DNA: TGTGCCAGCAGCCAAGAAGTTGTCCGGTATGAGCAGTTCTTC.

This clonotype was detected only a few times. The chain recombines TRBV6-5 with TRBJ1-1; possibly TRBD1 for D (6 bases). The V and J ends lost 8 bases and 3 bases respectively, with 13 bases between them. The CDR3 length is 13 residues. The V gene's germline CDR1 is MNHEY and CDR2 SVGAGI. The DNA of the CDR3 is TGTGCCAGCGGGAGGGGGGGGTACACTGAAGCTTTCTTT. Protein product: CASGRGGYTEAFF.

The chain joins TRBV21-1 to TRBJ2-7; the D call of TRBD1 is as the table states it, not checked on the DNA. TRBV21-1 is described as a pseudogene. CDR3 size: 18 residues. CDR3 in DNA: TGTGCCAGCAGCAAAGTGGCAATTCGGGACAGACAAGGAGACCTGGCGGACTTC. It is translated as CASSKVAIRDRQGDLADF.

In its sample, this clonotype was seen a few times. The rearrangement links TRBV4-3 to TRBJ1-6; D is unresolved. Looked up from germline, CDR1 is LGHNA and CDR2 is YSLEER. The CDR3 is 17 residues long. With 0 bases removed from V and 8 bases from J, the gap between germline ends came to 17 bases. CDR3 DNA: TGCGCCAGCAGCCAAGATCGTGGCAGCGCAACTTATTCACCCCTCCACTTT. Its protein product is CASSQDRGSATYSPLHF.

This clonotype was seen ten or more times. This sequence joins TRBV7-8 and TRBJ2-7, with D unresolved. The CDR3 sequence is 12 residues long. The germline V gene encodes CDR1 SGHVS and CDR2 FQNEAQ. The ends were cut back, 5 bases at V and 2 bases at J, with 7 bases in the middle. The CDR3 protein is CASSPSPYEQYF. The CDR3 DNA is TGTGCCAGCAGCCCCAGCCCCTACGAGCAGTACTTC. Complete variable domain (other parts from reference TRBV7-8 and TRBJ2-7): GAGVSQSPRYKVAKRGQDVALRCDPISGHVSLFWYQQALGQGPEFLTYFQNEAQLDKSGLPSDRFFAERPEGSVSTLKIQRTQQEDSAVYLCASSPSPYEQYFGPGTRLTVT.

The chain has TRBV10-3 and TRBJ2-6; 11 bases agree with TRBD1. Per germline, CDR1 ENHRY and CDR2 SYGVKD. The CDR3 consists of 18 residues. V lost 4 bases to trimming and J lost 4 bases; unmatched junction nucleotides: 9. This CDR3 reads CAISGSGQGARGANVLTF. The CDR3 DNA reads as TGTGCCATCAGTGGGTCAGGACAGGGGGCGAGGGGGGCCAACGTCCTGACTTTC.

The gene calls are TRBV4-3 and TRBJ2-2; tentatively, D is TRBD1 (7 bases). Germline V gene sequence: CDR1 LGHNA, CDR2 YSLEER. V lost 4 bases and J 0 bases, leaving 15 bases between the germline ends. This CDR3 is built from 17 residues. The CDR3 region has the DNA TGCGCCAGCAGCCCGCGCGGGGACAGAGCGAACACCGGGGAGCTGTTTTTT. It translates to CASSPRGDRANTGELFF.

The table lists this clonotype with a few counts. The chain combines TRBV7-9 with TRBJ2-5, with 11 bases identical to TRBD2. V lost 5 bases and J lost 3; bases outside the gene matches: 8. This CDR3 spans 16 amino acids. Germline CDR1 is SEHNR and CDR2 is FQNEAQ (reference sequence). CDR3 region: CASSPTLAGGKETQYF. The CDR3 bases are TGTGCCAGCAGCCCCACCTTAGCGGGGGGGAAAGAGACCCAGTACTTC.

The table lists this clonotype with a few counts. The gene calls are TRBV27 and TRBJ1-5; D is possibly TRBD1 (5 bases). The germline CDR1 and CDR2 sequences are MNHEY and SMNVEV (reference sequence). V gave up 5 bases and J gave up 0 bases, with 23 bases separating them. The CDR3 is made up of 19 amino acids. The CDR3 DNA sequence: TGTGCCAGCAGTACCATTGACCCAGGGAGGGGATATAGCAATCAGCCCCAGCATTTT. Residues: CASSTIDPGRGYSNQPQHF.

V is TRBV4-3 and J is TRBJ1-1, with no clear D. CDR1 LGHNA and CDR2 YSLEER come from the germline V gene. The V gene lost 4 bases and the J gene lost 2 bases, with 8 bases spanning the gap. The CDR3 is 13 amino acids. The CDR3, as DNA: TGCGCCAGCAGCCCGGGCCTTAACACTGAAGCTTTCTTT. This translates into CASSPGLNTEAFF.

The V call is TRBV9, the J call TRBJ2-7; a possible D gene is TRBD2 (5 bases). CDR1 and CDR2 (germline): SGDLS, YYNGEE. This CDR3 has 14 residues. The V gene lost 6 bases and the J gene lost 0 bases, with 13 bases spanning the gap. CDR3 protein: CASTPADHSYEQYF. As DNA, the CDR3 is TGTGCCAGCACCCCAGCGGACCACTCCTACGAGCAGTACTTC.

This clonotype was observed a few times. V gene TRBV27 combines with J gene TRBJ2-7; 9 bases line up with TRBD1. The trim removed 5 bases at V and 4 bases at J, leaving 12 bases unmatched. The germline V gene has CDR1 MNHEY and CDR2 SMNVEV (reference sequence). This CDR3 is built from 16 residues. CDR3 residues: CASSPFTGQGPYEQYF. The CDR3 DNA is TGTGCCAGCAGTCCATTTACGGGACAGGGACCTTACGAGCAGTACTTC.